The clone carrying this T cell receptor beta chain has a count of ten or more. The data originate from a study of T-cell reconstitution after alpha-beta-depleted transplantation in children. V was clipped by 8 bases and J by 11 bases, with 18 bases between them. This CDR3 spans 12 amino acids. The V gene's germline CDR1 is LGHNA and CDR2 YSLEER. The TCRbeta library was prepared with unique molecular identifiers. MiXCR, run by TCRdb on the PCR reads, gives a single entry per CDR3 protein. The table has 240,000 or so distinct CDR3 sequences, around 8% seen once. The sequence derives from a male patient younger than 18 who had a stem cell transplant for acute lymphoblastic leukemia, so the T cells may come from the graft donor. The genes are TRBV4-3 and TRBJ1-1; tentatively, D is TRBD1 (5 bases). Material: PBMCs, mostly from graft donor cells, obtained 180 days after TCRalphabeta/CD19-depleted stem cell transplant. The CDR3 protein is CASQGPTGDAFF. DNA for the CDR3: TGCGCCAGCCAGGGACCGACGGGGGACGCTTTCTTT.